Following are 31 T cell receptor beta chains from one sample sequenced in a study of T-cell reconstitution after alpha-beta-depleted transplantation in children. The TCRbeta library incorporated unique molecular identifiers. TCRdb used MiXCR to reprocess the PCR reads, holding one entry per CDR3 protein. This table holds around 240,000 distinct CDR3 sequences, 7.5% to 10% found once. This material consisted of PBMCs from the stem cell graft donor, taken from the stem cell graft. These receptor sequences come from a human donor who donated a stem cell graft to a child with SCID.

This clonotype was observed at least ten times. The V gene is TRBV11-1, the J gene TRBJ2-7; tentative D call: TRBD1 (5 bases). This CDR3 has 17 residues. V was shortened by 3 bases and J by 0 bases, with 18 bases between the two germline ends. Germline CDR1 SGHAT, CDR2 FQDESV (reference sequence). CDR3 coding DNA: TGTGCCAGCAGCTTTCGGAATTTAGGGGTCTACTCCTACGAGCAGTACTTC. Encoded protein: CASSFRNLGVYSYEQYF.

This clonotype occurred a few times. This chain joins TRBV7-9 and TRBJ1-5; 8 bases fit TRBD1. Germline trimming cut 1 base from V and 0 bases from J; bases unmatched to any gene: 5. Germline CDR1 and CDR2: SEHNR and FQNEAQ (reference sequence). This CDR3 is built from 17 residues. DNA for the CDR3: TGTGCCAGCAGCTTAGGTGCTACAGGGGGTAGCAATCAGCCCCAGCATTTT. This encodes CASSLGATGGSNQPQHF.

This clonotype showed up many times. Without the conserved terminal phenylalanine or tryptophan, this CDR3 likely stems from a read error. The DNA is omitted, as the CDR3 cannot be located on it reliably, and the CDR3 follows TCRdb's listing. The chain combines TRBV28 with TRBJ1-1. With termini counted, the CDR3 has 12 amino acids. Germline values: CDR1 MDHEN, CDR2 SYDVKM. This CDR3 reads CASSSAAEIASY.

This clonotype was detected many times. The chain recombines TRBV20-1 with TRBJ2-7; tentative D call: TRBD1 (6 bases). V was pared by 6 bases and J by 0 bases, with 15 bases between. The V gene's germline CDR1 is DFQATT and CDR2 SNEGSKA (reference sequence). There are 14 residues in the CDR3. The CDR3 sequence is CSARNRASSYEQYF. CDR3 nucleotides: TGCAGTGCCAGAAACAGGGCCAGCTCCTACGAGCAGTACTTC.

This rearrangement joins TRBV1 to TRBJ2-3; no DNA check was done on the table's D call, TRBD2. TRBV1 is an annotated pseudogene. This CDR3 region has 17 residues. CDR3 sequence: CTSSQPTSALLTDTQYF. In DNA, the CDR3 is TGCACCAGCAGCCAACCGACTAGCGCCCTTCTCACAGATACGCAGTATTTT.

This clonotype was detected many times. This sequence joins TRBV12-3 or TRBV12-4 and TRBJ2-1, with 8 bases matching TRBD1. The CDR3 has 13 residues. The V gene end was trimmed by 3 bases and the J gene end by 9 bases; junction bases not matched to a gene: 4. CDR3 amino acids: CASSFQGAVEQFF. CDR3 nucleotides: TGTGCCAGCAGTTTTCAGGGGGCGGTTGAGCAGTTCTTC.

This clonotype was observed at least ten times. The chain combines TRBV5-5 with TRBJ1-6; 8 bases are a match to TRBD1. In germline, CDR1 is SGHKS, CDR2 YYEKEE (reference sequence). The CDR3 is made up of 16 amino acids. Trimming took 0 bases from V and 9 from J; bases not matched to a gene: 8. The CDR3 loop reads CASSLAGQGLGSPLHF. CDR3 DNA sequence: TGTGCCAGCAGCTTGGCCGGACAGGGACTCGGTTCACCCCTCCACTTT.

This clonotype was recorded many times. The chain uses TRBV9 and TRBJ2-1; 9 bases fit TRBD2. V lost 3 bases, J lost 4 bases, and 8 bases stayed unmatched. This CDR3 has 16 amino acids. Germline V gene lookup returns CDR1 SGDLS and CDR2 YYNGEE. CDR3 residues: CASSASSGGPYNEQFF. The DNA of the CDR3 is TGTGCCAGCAGCGCCTCGAGCGGGGGGCCTTACAATGAGCAGTTCTTC.

In its sample, this clonotype was seen many times. In nucleotides, the CDR3 is TGCGCCAGCAGCTTCTTCAGCGCAGGGGGCACCGGGGAGCTGTTTTTT. Protein: CASSFFSAGGTGELFF. The rearrangement links TRBV5-1 to TRBJ2-2, with 7 bases identical to TRBD1. Unmatched junction bases numbered 8, after V lost 2 bases and J lost 4 bases. The CDR3 has 16 amino acids. CDR1 and CDR2 (germline): SGHRS, YFSETQ.

The sample holds many counts of this clonotype. The chain uses TRBV28 and TRBJ1-3; no definite D call. The V gene lost 4 bases and the J gene lost 0 bases, with 16 bases spanning the gap. The CDR3 is 17 residues long. Germline V gene sequence: CDR1 MDHEN, CDR2 SYDVKM. In DNA, the CDR3 is TGTGCCAGCAGTTCTCCACAGCTAAGGAGCTCTGGAAACACCATATATTTT. This sequence encodes CASSSPQLRSSGNTIYF.

In this sample, this clonotype turned up many times. The chain employs TRBV7-2 and TRBJ1-6; a possible D gene is TRBD1 (5 bases). Deletions cut 5 bases from V and 10 bases from J, with 15 bases between. Germline lookup yields CDR1 SGHTA and CDR2 FQGNSA. This CDR3 spans 14 amino acids. The DNA for the CDR3 is TGTGCCAGCAGCCCCAGGAGGGACGGGTCACCCCTCCACTTT. It translates to CASSPRRDGSPLHF.

This chain connects TRBV12-3 or TRBV12-4 to TRBJ1-5; tentative D call: TRBD1 (6 bases). The CDR3 loop spans 13 amino acids. Trimming shortened V by 6 bases and J by 3 bases, and 9 bases separated the two germline ends. CDR3 DNA sequence: TGTGCCAGCAGCGACAGGTCCAATCAGCCCCAGCATTTT. Amino acid sequence: CASSDRSNQPQHF.

This clonotype has a count of ten or more. This chain joins TRBV5-1 and TRBJ2-1, with D unresolved. Germline-derived CDR1 and CDR2 are SGHRS and YFSETQ. V was cut by 1 base and J by 8 bases, with 7 bases left in between. CDR3 length: 12 amino acids. The CDR3 is CASSLNEYEQFF. The CDR3 coding sequence is TGCGCCAGCAGCTTGAACGAGTATGAGCAGTTCTTC. Variable domain in full (rest from reference TRBV5-1 and TRBJ2-1): KAGVTQTPRYLIKTRGQQVTLSCSPISGHRSVSWYQQTPGQGLQFLFEYFSETQRNKGNFPGRFSGRQFSNSRSEMNVSTLELGDSALYLCASSLNEYEQFFGPGTRLTVL.

This clonotype was counted ten times or more. The chain links TRBV12-3 or TRBV12-4 to TRBJ1-2, with D possibly TRBD1 on 5 matching bases. The CDR3 runs to 16 residues. V lost 5 bases and J 3 bases, leaving 19 bases between the germline ends. DNA of the CDR3: TGTGCCAGCAGTCGTGCGGGCAGGGCCCGCGACTATGGCTACACCTTC. This sequence encodes CASSRAGRARDYGYTF.

This clonotype was counted many times. The chain combines TRBV20-1 with TRBJ2-4; D is unresolved. The germline V gene encodes CDR1 DFQATT and CDR2 SNEGSKA (reference sequence). The CDR3 runs 14 residues. V lost 0 bases to trimming and J lost 6 bases, with 12 bases between them. The CDR3 spells CSARDSIVRNIQYF. CDR3 bases: TGCAGTGCTAGAGATAGCATCGTCCGAAACATTCAGTACTTC.

The V gene is TRBV12-3 or TRBV12-4, the J gene TRBJ2-2; D is possibly TRBD1 (6 bases). The CDR3 contains 15 residues. V was clipped by 2 bases and J by 1 base, with 8 bases between them. The CDR3, as DNA: TGTGCCAGCAGTTTAACAGGGATGAACACCGGGGAGCTGTTTTTT. Residues: CASSLTGMNTGELFF.

In its sample, this clonotype was seen many times. The rearrangement uses TRBV12-3 or TRBV12-4 and TRBJ2-3; TRBD2 matches at 7 bases. This CDR3 region has 16 residues. V was clipped by 5 bases and J by 2 bases; unmatched bases: 10. CDR3 sequence (DNA): TGTGCCAGCAGTCGCGAAGGGAGGGGCCCCACAGATACGCAGTATTTT. This codes for CASSREGRGPTDTQYF.

This clonotype was observed many times. The J gene is TRBJ2-1, the V gene TRBV7-9, with D possibly being TRBD1 or TRBD2 (5 bases each). The CDR3 consists of 15 residues. The germline gives CDR1 SEHNR, CDR2 FQNEAQ (reference sequence). Trimming took off 7 bases at V and 4 bases at J, with 17 bases between the two ends. CDR3 sequence reads: CASTRLRDGYNEQFF. CDR3 DNA: TGTGCCAGCACCCGATTGAGGGACGGATACAATGAGCAGTTCTTC.

This clonotype was counted at least ten times. The rearrangement joins TRBV24-1 to TRBJ2-1; no clear D. V was shortened by 4 bases and J by 6 bases, with 9 bases between the two germline ends. The CDR3 is made up of 13 amino acids. The V gene's germline CDR1 is KGHDR and CDR2 SFDVKD. CDR3 DNA sequence: TGTGCCACCAGTGAGACGAACAGCAATGAGCAGTTCTTC. It codes for CATSETNSNEQFF.

This clonotype showed up many times. As DNA, the CDR3 is TGCAGTGCTCTCGAGGAGAGTGAAAAACTGTTTTTT. Its translation: CSALEESEKLFF. J is TRBJ1-4 and V is TRBV20-1; D uncertain. Germline CDR1 DFQATT, CDR2 SNEGSKA (reference sequence). The CDR3 length is 12 residues. The germline V and J ends were trimmed by 5 bases and 7 bases, with 11 bases remaining between them.

This clonotype has a count of ten or more. The chain recombines TRBV24-1 with TRBJ1-5; D is ambiguous. From germline, CDR1 is KGHDR and CDR2 SFDVKD. The V end lost 10 bases, the J end lost 4 bases, and 28 bases lay between the germline ends. The CDR3 consists of 18 residues. Here the CDR3 DNA reads TGTGCCACTACTCTGTTCGAGGCAGGCCCGAATACAAATCAGCCCCAGCATTTT. Translation: CATTLFEAGPNTNQPQHF.

This clonotype was counted many times. The gene calls are TRBV7-2 and TRBJ1-6; unclear D gene. Germline CDR1 and CDR2: SGHTA and FQGNSA. The CDR3 contains 15 residues. V lost 5 bases, J lost 7 bases, and 15 bases lay in between. The CDR3 protein is CASSLTGPSNSPLHF. CDR3 nucleotides: TGTGCCAGCAGCCTCACCGGGCCCTCGAATTCACCCCTCCACTTT.

A note on this clonotype: One base away lies a much larger clone, so this may be a sequencing read error. The chain is built from TRBV20-1 and TRBJ1-2; D unresolved. CDR1 DFQATT and CDR2 SNEGSKA come from the germline V gene (reference sequence). The CDR3 is 13 residues long. Here the CDR3 DNA reads TGCAGTGCTCGACTCCCGACAAACTATGGCAACACCTTC. It is translated as CSARLPTNYGNTF.

In the case of this clonotype: The junction departs from germline at one end; a sequencing error may be responsible. The chain links TRBV10-3 to TRBJ1-4; no definite D call. The CDR3 runs to 16 residues. CDR1 and CDR2 from the germline V gene are ENHRY and SYGVKD. CDR3 amino acids: CAINESGPATNEKLFF. CDR3 DNA sequence: TGTGCCATCAATGAGTCGGGTCCAGCAACTAATGAAAAACTGTTTTTT.

In this sample, this clonotype turned up a few times. The chain combines TRBV12-3 or TRBV12-4 with TRBJ1-2; 9 bases agree with TRBD1. The V and J ends lost 4 bases and 5 bases, in that order; junction bases with no gene match: 5. The CDR3 extends over 14 amino acids. CDR3 loop: CASSSGTGRYGYTF. CDR3 sequence (DNA): TGTGCCAGCAGTTCCGGGACAGGGCGGTATGGCTACACCTTC.

This clonotype appeared many times. The gene calls are TRBV20-1 and TRBJ2-3, with 10 bases matching TRBD2. Germline CDR1 is DFQATT and CDR2 is SNEGSKA (reference sequence). The CDR3 extends over 14 amino acids. The junction had 0 bases not matched to a gene; V was cut back by 2 bases and J by 1 base. CDR3 nucleotides: TGCAGTGCTAGACTAGCGGGGGGCACAGATACGCAGTATTTT. This sequence encodes CSARLAGGTDTQYF.

This clonotype has just a few counts. The genes are TRBV6-2 or TRBV6-3 and TRBJ2-3; 12 nucleotides line up with TRBD2. The CDR3 is 18 amino acids. V dropped 6 bases and J dropped 5; count of bases not matched to a gene: 15. The germline V gene has CDR1 MNHEY and CDR2 SVGEGT. CDR3 sequence: CASRRHFSSGGAIDTQYF. The CDR3 DNA reads as TGTGCCAGCAGACGCCACTTTTCTAGCGGGGGGGCCATAGATACGCAGTATTTT.

This clonotype was seen ten or more times. The chain employs TRBV13 and TRBJ2-3; D is perhaps TRBD2 (5 bases). V was cut by 5 bases and J by 2 bases, with 11 bases left in between. This CDR3 is built from 14 residues. Germline V CDR1 and CDR2: PRHDT, FYEKMQ (reference sequence). The CDR3 DNA reads as TGTGCCAGCAGCCCCGGGGAGTACACAGATACGCAGTATTTT. Translated: CASSPGEYTDTQYF.

In this sample, this clonotype turned up a few times. The chain carries TRBV30 and TRBJ1-6; D remains unclear. The CDR3 consists of 14 residues. Trimming removed 3 bases from V and 5 bases from J, with 11 bases in between. In germline, CDR1 is GTSNPN, CDR2 SVGIG (reference sequence). The CDR3 sequence is CAWSFTMDNSPLHF. The CDR3 DNA sequence: TGTGCCTGGAGCTTTACAATGGATAATTCACCCCTCCACTTT. The complete variable domain, with remaining parts taken from reference TRBV30 and TRBJ1-6, reads SQTIHQWPATLVQPVGSPLSLECTVEGTSNPNLYWYRQAAGRGLQLLFYSVGIGQISSEVPQNLSASRPQDRQFILSSKKLLLSDSGFYLCAWSFTMDNSPLHFGNGTRLTVT.

In its sample, this clonotype was seen many times. The V and J genes are TRBV7-8 and TRBJ1-5; weak D call: TRBD1 (5 bases). Germline lookup yields CDR1 SGHVS and CDR2 FQNEAQ. Deletions cut 5 bases from V and 3 bases from J, with 8 bases between. The length of the CDR3 is 13 residues. The CDR3 sequence is CASSPGNNQPQHF. CDR3 in DNA: TGTGCCAGCAGCCCAGGGAACAATCAGCCCCAGCATTTT.

The chain recombines TRBV7-2 with TRBJ1-4; no clear D gene. Trimming pared 5 bases from V and 4 bases from J, leaving 8 bases between. Looked up from germline, CDR1 is SGHTA and CDR2 is FQGNSA. The CDR3 contains 13 residues. The chain's CDR3 is CASSINRNEKLFF. In DNA, the CDR3 is TGTGCCAGCAGCATCAACCGTAATGAAAAACTGTTTTTT.